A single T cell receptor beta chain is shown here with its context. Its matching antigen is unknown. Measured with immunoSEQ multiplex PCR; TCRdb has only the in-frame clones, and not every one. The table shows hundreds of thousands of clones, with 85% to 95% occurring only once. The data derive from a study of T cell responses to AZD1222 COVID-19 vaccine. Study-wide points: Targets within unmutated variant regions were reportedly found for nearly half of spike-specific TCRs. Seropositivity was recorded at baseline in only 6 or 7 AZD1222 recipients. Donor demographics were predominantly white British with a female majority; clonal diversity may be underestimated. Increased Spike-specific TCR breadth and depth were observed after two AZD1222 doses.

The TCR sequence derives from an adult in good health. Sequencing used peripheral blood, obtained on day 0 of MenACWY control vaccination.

The CDR3 DNA follows: TGTGCTAGTGGTTTGGCCTCCCACTACGAGCAGTACTTC. Translating gives CASGLASHYEQYF. This chain connects TRBV12-5 to TRBJ2-7, with D hard to call. V lost 1 base, J lost 3 bases, and 7 bases lay in between. The CDR3 runs to 13 residues. In germline, CDR1 is LGHNT, CDR2 FRNRAP.